This TCR beta chain was sequenced during a study of control samples from healthy donors and cancer patients. V was pared by 5 bases and J by 7 bases, with 10 bases between. From germline, CDR1 is KGHDR and CDR2 SFDVKD. There are 12 residues in the CDR3. The table came from immunoSEQ multiplex PCR; TCRdb's copy has only in-frame clones and leaves some out. The sample comprises fewer than 4,000 clones, approximately 80% of which are singletons, and roughly 9% rests with the top ten. This receptor was taken from a female donor with melanoma. The sample comprised formalin-fixed, paraffin-embedded tissue. This chain uses TRBV24-1 with TRBJ2-5; TRBD1 is a possible D gene (5 bases). The CDR3 sequence is CATSGLGVTQYF. The CDR3 region has the DNA TGTGCCACCAGTGGCCTAGGGGTGACCCAGTACTTC.